The 18 T cell receptor beta chains in this list originate from one sample, sequenced in a study of neoadjuvant nivolumab and ipilimumab in lung cancer. The assay was immunoSEQ multiplex PCR, and TCRdb's table has in-frame clones only and misses some. The table lists 40,000 to 60,000 clones, around 89% of them singletons, with about 4% in the top ten. The sample in question was blood, obtained before neoadjuvant nivolumab, alone or with ipilimumab. The receptors come from an adult with non-small cell lung cancer. Some clones in this sample may be carry-over from other donors' samples.

This chain uses TRBV2 with TRBJ2-7; D gene unclear. Trimming removed 2 bases at V and 0 bases at J, with 5 bases between. CDR1 and CDR2 from the germline V gene are SNHLY and FYNNEI. The CDR3 runs to 13 residues. The CDR3 sequence: CASSEQVSYEQYF. The CDR3 DNA follows: TGTGCCAGCAGTGAACAAGTCTCCTACGAGCAGTACTTC. Full variable domain (missing parts from reference TRBV2 and TRBJ2-7): EPEVTQTPSHQVTQMGQEVILRCVPISNHLYFYWYRQILGQKVEFLVSFYNNEISEKSEIFDDQFSVERPDGSNFTLKIRSTKLEDSAMYFCASSEQVSYEQYFGPGTRLTVT.

The chain carries TRBV5-1 and TRBJ2-1; D unclear. V was shortened by 0 bases and J by 2 bases, with 9 bases between the two germline ends. The CDR3 loop spans 15 amino acids. Germline CDR1 SGHRS, CDR2 YFSETQ. CDR3 coding DNA: TGCGCCAGCAGCTTGGGTGGGCTAACCTACAATGAGCAGTTCTTC. Protein product: CASSLGGLTYNEQFF.

V is TRBV10-1 and J is TRBJ2-3; D not resolved. There are 13 residues in the CDR3. Germline V gene sequence: CDR1 WNHNN, CDR2 SYGVQD (reference sequence). Trimming cost V 3 bases and J 4 bases, with 8 bases left between them. CDR3 bases: TGCGCCAGCAGTGAACCTGAGGCAGATACGCAGTATTTT. It codes for CASSEPEADTQYF.

This chain uses TRBV14 with TRBJ1-1, with D unclear. Per the germline V gene, CDR1 is SGHDN and CDR2 is FVKESK. Trimming removed 3 bases from V and 7 bases from J, with 3 bases in between. This CDR3 has 10 amino acids. The CDR3 sequence is CASSQVEAFF. In nucleotides, the CDR3 is TGTGCCAGCAGCCAGGTTGAAGCTTTCTTT.

The V gene is TRBV28, the J gene TRBJ2-1; D is possibly TRBD2 (6 bases). V was trimmed by 7 bases and J by 3 bases, leaving 16 bases between them. This CDR3 has 15 residues. The germline V gene has CDR1 MDHEN and CDR2 SYDVKM. The CDR3 reads CASTRSGAGYNEQFF. The DNA of the CDR3 is TGTGCCAGCACACGTAGCGGAGCCGGCTACAATGAGCAGTTCTTC.

This chain joins TRBV4-1 and TRBJ2-2; 8 bases agree with TRBD2. The trim removed 3 bases at V and 6 bases at J, leaving 3 bases unmatched. Per the germline V gene, CDR1 is MGHRA and CDR2 is YSYEKL. The CDR3 contains 14 residues. For the CDR3, the DNA is TGCGCCAGCAGCCAGCGGGAGGCCCCCGGGGAGCTGTTTTTT. This translates into CASSQREAPGELFF.

The gene calls are TRBV19 and TRBJ2-1; weak D call: TRBD2 (5 bases). CDR3 length: 14 residues. Germline CDR1 reads LNHDA; CDR2 reads SQIVND (reference sequence). The germline V and J ends were trimmed by 6 bases and 4 bases, with 13 bases remaining between them. The CDR3 reads CASRPMSGYNEQFF. The DNA of the CDR3 is TGTGCCAGTAGACCCATGAGCGGTTACAATGAGCAGTTCTTC.

This chain joins TRBV9 and TRBJ2-2, with 10 bases aligning to TRBD2. CDR3 size: 15 residues. Germline V gene lookup returns CDR1 SGDLS and CDR2 YYNGEE. V shed 1 base, J shed 3 bases, and the junction held 0 bases outside the gene matches. CDR3 sequence reads: CASSVSGRDTGELFF. The CDR3 DNA reads as TGTGCCAGCAGCGTAAGCGGGAGGGACACCGGGGAGCTGTTTTTT.

The CDR3 sequence is CASSVTGLFGYTF. CDR3 sequence (DNA): TGTGCCAGCAGCGTGACAGGTCTATTCGGCTACACCTTC. The chain is built from TRBV7-9 and TRBJ1-2, with D possibly matching TRBD1 (6 bases). The CDR3 spans 13 residues. With 5 bases removed from V and 8 bases from J, the gap between germline ends came to 15 bases. Germline V gene sequence: CDR1 SEHNR, CDR2 FQNEAQ (reference sequence).

The chain is built from TRBV30 and TRBJ1-5; D is unresolved. The CDR3 loop spans 18 amino acids. CDR1 is GTSNPN, CDR2 SVGIG, per germline (reference sequence). V was pared by 1 base and J by 0 bases, with 19 bases between. CDR3: CAWSAKRRGTSSNQPQHF. CDR3 nucleotide sequence: TGTGCCTGGAGTGCAAAGCGGCGTGGAACATCTAGCAATCAGCCCCAGCATTTT.

The gene calls are TRBV6-1 and TRBJ2-7; weak D call: TRBD2 (6 bases). Trimming pared 1 base from V and 0 bases from J, leaving 19 bases between. Germline V gives CDR1 MNHNS, CDR2 SASEGT. The CDR3 covers 18 residues. CDR3: CASSEGPGSRTISYEQYF. CDR3 in DNA: TGTGCCAGCAGTGAAGGCCCCGGGAGCAGAACCATCTCCTACGAGCAGTACTTC.

The rearrangement joins TRBV4-3 to TRBJ2-1; TRBD2 agrees at 10 bases. CDR1 and CDR2 (germline): LGHNA, YSLEER. The CDR3 contains 17 residues. V gave up 1 base and J gave up 10 bases; unmatched junction bases: 13. CDR3 residues: CASSQGTGAGGHREQFF. In DNA form, the CDR3 reads TGCGCCAGCAGCCAAGGAACAGGAGCGGGAGGGCATCGGGAGCAGTTCTTC.

This clone occurred once. The rearrangement uses TRBV30 and TRBJ2-6; D not certain. The CDR3 has 15 residues. V lost 1 base to trimming and J lost 0 bases, with 7 bases between them. The germline CDR1 and CDR2 sequences are GTSNPN and SVGIG (reference sequence). This CDR3 reads CAWSGGSSGANVLTF. The CDR3 coding sequence is TGTGCCTGGAGTGGCGGTAGCTCTGGGGCCAACGTCCTGACTTTC.

Remarks on this clone: Germline and junction disagree at one end, which may indicate a read error. The V call is TRBV5-1, the J call TRBJ2-5; D uncertain. Germline V gives CDR1 SGHRS, CDR2 YFSETQ. The CDR3 loop spans 14 amino acids. This CDR3 is CASSLEAAQEAQYF. In nucleotides, the CDR3 is TGCGCCAGCAGCTTGGAGGCAGCCCAAGAGGCCCAGTACTTC.

The chain couples TRBV5-1 to TRBJ1-5; the match to TRBD1 covers 11 bases. The ends lost 3 bases at V and 3 bases at J; junction bases unmatched: 2. CDR3 length: 15 residues. Germline V gene lookup returns CDR1 SGHRS and CDR2 YFSETQ. For the CDR3, the DNA is TGCGCCAGCAGCTGGACAGGGGGCTCCAATCAGCCCCAGCATTTT. Translation gives CASSWTGGSNQPQHF.

The V call is TRBV5-4, the J call TRBJ2-5; no firm D call. The V gene lost 1 base and the J gene lost 0 bases, with 4 bases spanning the gap. The CDR3 loop spans 13 amino acids. Germline CDR1 reads SGHNT; CDR2 reads YYREEE (reference sequence). This chain's CDR3 is CASSLNYQETQYF. CDR3 DNA: TGTGCCAGCAGCTTGAATTACCAAGAGACCCAGTACTTC.

The V gene is TRBV15, the J gene TRBJ2-3, with 7 bases matching TRBD1. The CDR3 runs to 16 residues. The V and J ends lost 0 bases and 1 base, in that order; junction bases with no gene match: 4. Germline CDR1 LNHNV, CDR2 YYDKDF (reference sequence). CDR3 nucleotide sequence: TGTGCCACCAGCAGAGATCAAGGGACAGGCACAGATACGCAGTATTTT. The encoded protein is CATSRDQGTGTDTQYF.

This clone was detected once. The chain carries TRBV5-4 and TRBJ2-7; D might be TRBD2 (5 bases). The CDR3 is made up of 13 amino acids. V was shortened by 2 bases and J by 7 bases, with 13 bases between the two germline ends. CDR1 is SGHNT, CDR2 YYREEE, per germline (reference sequence). CDR3 residues: CASSLPGTVEQYF. The CDR3 region has the DNA TGTGCCAGCAGCTTACCGGGAACGGTAGAGCAGTACTTC.